This T cell receptor (beta chain) was obtained from a study of shared clonotypes between healthy human individuals. Germline lookup yields CDR1 MGHDK and CDR2 SYGVNS. V lost 6 bases, J lost 5 bases, and 9 bases stayed unmatched. The CDR3 sequence is 14 residues long. The data were produced by immunoSEQ multiplex PCR, yet TCRdb's version contains in-frame clones alone and is incomplete. The sample lists more than 900,000 clones, 75% to 80% occurring once. This sequence joins TRBV25-1 and TRBJ2-5; 7 bases map to TRBD2. The TCR originated in a man aged 18 to 30 in good health. Some clones in this sample may be carry-over from other donors' samples. The sequenced sample was memory CD4+ T cells from PBMCs. The subset was: CD45RA-negative fraction. The CDR3 spells CASRGLGGSETQYF. DNA for the CDR3: TGTGCCAGCAGAGGGCTCGGGGGGTCGGAGACCCAGTACTTC. The complete variable domain, with remaining parts taken from reference TRBV25-1 and TRBJ2-5, reads EADIYQTPRYLVIGTGKKITLECSQTMGHDKMYWYQQDPGMELHLIHYSYGVNSTEKGDLSSESTVSRIRTEHFPLTLESARPSHTSQYLCASRGLGGSETQYFGPGTRLLVL.